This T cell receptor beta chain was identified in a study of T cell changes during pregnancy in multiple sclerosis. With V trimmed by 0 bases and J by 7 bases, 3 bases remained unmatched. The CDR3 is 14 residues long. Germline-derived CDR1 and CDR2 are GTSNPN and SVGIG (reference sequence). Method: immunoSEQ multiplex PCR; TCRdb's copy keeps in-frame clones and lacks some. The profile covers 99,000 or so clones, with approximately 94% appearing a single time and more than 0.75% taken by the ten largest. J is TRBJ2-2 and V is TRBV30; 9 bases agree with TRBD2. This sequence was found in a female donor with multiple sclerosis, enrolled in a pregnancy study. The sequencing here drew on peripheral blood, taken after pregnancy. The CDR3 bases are TGTGCCTGGAGTGTACGACTAGCGGACGGGGAGCTGTTTTTT. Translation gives CAWSVRLADGELFF.